The 31 T cell receptor beta chains below all came from one sample that was sequenced in a study of T cell clones after liver transplantation. Libraries were prepared by immunoSEQ multiplex PCR; TCRdb keeps only in-frame clonotypes and omits some of them. This table holds tens of thousands of clones, roughly 85% found once. The specimen comprised CD4+ T cells from blood, sampled almost 47 months after liver transplant. These receptors all come from a human patient who received a liver transplant. Some T cells may trace back to the graft donor.

The chain joins TRBV18 to TRBJ2-1; TRBD2 aligns across 16 bases. The CDR3 runs to 18 residues. Germline assignment: CDR1 KGHSH and CDR2 LQKENI. V was clipped by 0 bases and J by 2 bases; unmatched bases: 1. The CDR3 region is CASSPPGLAGGAYNEQFF. CDR3 in DNA: TGTGCCAGCTCACCACCGGGACTAGCGGGAGGGGCCTACAATGAGCAGTTCTTC.

The gene calls are TRBV7-8 and TRBJ2-5; no reliable D call. The CDR3 covers 16 residues. Trimming removed 0 bases from V and 7 bases from J, with 18 bases in between. Looked up from germline, CDR1 is SGHVS and CDR2 is FQNEAQ. The chain's CDR3 is CASSLAAADRLRTQYF. The CDR3 region has the DNA TGTGCCAGCAGCTTAGCGGCCGCGGACCGCCTTAGGACCCAGTACTTC.

The genes are TRBV28 and TRBJ2-1, with TRBD1 identical over 9 bases. J was trimmed by 3 bases and V by 5 bases; bases with no gene match: 8. The CDR3 consists of 16 residues. Germline V gene data show CDR1 as MDHEN and CDR2 as SYDVKM. CDR3 region: CASSPRGQGVYNEQFF. For the CDR3, the DNA is TGTGCCAGCAGTCCGAGGGGACAGGGTGTCTACAATGAGCAGTTCTTC.

V and J are TRBV6-1 and TRBJ1-2; D is undetermined. The germline V gene has CDR1 MNHNS and CDR2 SASEGT. V was cut by 6 bases and J by 3 bases, with 8 bases left in between. The CDR3 is 12 residues long. The CDR3 DNA is TGTGCCAGCAGCCTGGGAGACTATGGCTACACCTTC. This translates into CASSLGDYGYTF.

This rearrangement joins TRBV27 to TRBJ2-3, with 7 bases that match TRBD2. The CDR3 spans 16 residues. Germline V gene sequence: CDR1 MNHEY, CDR2 SMNVEV (reference sequence). V was clipped by 5 bases and J by 0 bases; unmatched bases: 8. As DNA, the CDR3 is TGTGCCAGCAGTCTGCCCCCTAGCGGAAGCACAGATACGCAGTATTTT. Its translation: CASSLPPSGSTDTQYF.

This rearrangement joins TRBV7-9 to TRBJ2-7; weak D call: TRBD2 (5 bases). Trimming removed 10 bases from V and 0 bases from J, with 13 bases in between. CDR3 size: 13 residues. Germline assignment: CDR1 SEHNR and CDR2 FQNEAQ (reference sequence). The CDR3 here is CATRGLPSYEQYF. The CDR3 coding sequence is TGTGCCACCCGGGGTCTCCCCTCCTACGAGCAGTACTTC.

V is TRBV11-1 and J is TRBJ1-2, with unresolved D. Germline V gene data show CDR1 as SGHAT and CDR2 as FQDESV (reference sequence). The CDR3 totals 13 residues. V dropped 5 bases and J dropped 1 base, with 8 bases sitting between them. The CDR3 here is CASSGTINYGYTF. For the CDR3, the DNA is TGTGCCAGCAGCGGAACCATTAACTATGGCTACACCTTC.

This clone occurred once. V and J are TRBV5-1 and TRBJ2-2; the match to TRBD1 covers 9 bases. The germline V gene encodes CDR1 SGHRS and CDR2 YFSETQ. CDR3 size: 14 residues. Trimming cost V 4 bases and J 6 bases; bases outside gene matches: 4. In nucleotides, the CDR3 is TGCGCCAGCAGCCCGGGACAGGGCGCCGGGGAGCTGTTTTTT. It encodes CASSPGQGAGELFF.

V is TRBV29-1 and J is TRBJ2-7; D may correspond to TRBD1 or TRBD2 (6 bases each). The CDR3 has 12 amino acids. The germline V and J ends were trimmed by 2 bases and 7 bases, with 12 bases remaining between them. Looked up from germline, CDR1 is SQVTM and CDR2 is ANQGSEA. Written as DNA, the CDR3 is TGCAGCGTTGAACGCAGGGGAGGAGAGCAGTACTTC. This encodes CSVERRGGEQYF.

The table lists this clone with a count of one. This chain connects TRBV28 to TRBJ2-7; D not certain. The CDR3 contains 14 residues. The germline gives CDR1 MDHEN, CDR2 SYDVKM. The V end was cut by 1 base, the J end by 3 bases, with 10 bases between. This CDR3 reads CASSLFGPYYEQYF. DNA for the CDR3: TGTGCCAGCAGTTTATTTGGCCCTTACTACGAGCAGTACTTC.

DNA for the CDR3: TGTGCCTGGAGCGGACAGGGGGGGCTGAACACTGAAGCTTTCTTT. Translated, it gives CAWSGQGGLNTEAFF. The rearrangement uses TRBV30 and TRBJ1-1, with 10 bases matching TRBD1. The CDR3 consists of 15 residues. In germline, CDR1 is GTSNPN, CDR2 SVGIG (reference sequence). The V segment lost 3 bases and the J segment 0 bases; nucleotides outside the gene matches: 4.

The V and J genes are TRBV2 and TRBJ1-1; 8 bases fit TRBD1. The CDR3 loop spans 15 amino acids. Germline-derived CDR1 and CDR2 are SNHLY and FYNNEI. With 5 bases clipped from V and 3 bases from J, the junction kept 8 bases outside the gene matches. In nucleotides, the CDR3 is TGTGCCAGCAGTTATTTTACAGGGGGGTACACTGAAGCTTTCTTT. This codes for CASSYFTGGYTEAFF. The full variable domain, its missing parts supplied by reference TRBV2 and TRBJ1-1, is EPEVTQTPSHQVTQMGQEVILRCVPISNHLYFYWYRQILGQKVEFLVSFYNNEISEKSEIFDDQFSVERPDGSNFTLKIRSTKLEDSAMYFCASSYFTGGYTEAFFGQGTRLTVV.

The chain employs TRBV10-2 and TRBJ2-1; 10 positions agree with TRBD1. CDR3 length: 15 residues. With V trimmed by 6 bases and J by 2 bases, 4 bases remained unmatched. Germline-derived CDR1 and CDR2 are WSHSY and SAAADI. The CDR3 loop is CASSAGQGTYNEQFF. The CDR3 DNA follows: TGCGCCAGCAGCGCGGGACAGGGGACCTACAATGAGCAGTTCTTC.

The chain joins TRBV28 to TRBJ2-7; TRBD2 is a possible D gene (6 bases). Germline-derived CDR1 and CDR2 are MDHEN and SYDVKM. CDR3 length: 13 residues. With 5 bases removed from V and 6 bases from J, the gap between germline ends came to 14 bases. In DNA form, the CDR3 reads TGTGCCAGCAGTCCCCCGGTCGGGGGCGAGCAGTACTTC. Residues: CASSPPVGGEQYF.

This sequence joins TRBV28 and TRBJ2-7, with TRBD2 as a possible D gene (7 bases). Germline V lookup: CDR1 MDHEN, CDR2 SYDVKM. Between the trimmed V and J ends, which lost 5 bases and 0 bases, there was a span of 20 bases. The CDR3 contains 17 residues. The CDR3 DNA reads TGTGCCAGCAGTCCCCGTGGAGGGGGGGACTTCTCCTACGAGCAGTACTTC. This gives the protein CASSPRGGGDFSYEQYF.

In this sample, this clone turned up once. The J gene is TRBJ2-7, the V gene TRBV18, with a weak D call TRBD1 (6 bases). The ends were cut back, 5 bases at V and 0 bases at J, with 17 bases in the middle. The CDR3 covers 16 residues. Germline lookup yields CDR1 KGHSH and CDR2 LQKENI. The CDR3, as DNA: TGTGCCAGCTCATCGGAAGGGGGAGTCCCCTCCTACGAGCAGTACTTC. Its protein is CASSSEGGVPSYEQYF. Full variable domain (remainder filled in from reference TRBV18 and TRBJ2-7): NAGVMQNPRHLVRRRGQEARLRCSPMKGHSHVYWYRQLPEEGLKFMVYLQKENIIDESGMPKERFSAEFPKEGPSILRIQQVVRGDSAAYFCASSSEGGVPSYEQYFGPGTRLTVT.

V and J are TRBV6-5 and TRBJ2-1; D perhaps matches TRBD1 (6 bases). V lost 4 bases, J lost 9 bases, and 22 bases lay in between. CDR3 length: 16 amino acids. Germline CDR1 is MNHEY and CDR2 is SVGAGI. CDR3 region: CASSFLTGVRGSEQFF. CDR3 sequence (DNA): TGTGCCAGCAGTTTCCTTACCGGGGTAAGGGGGAGTGAGCAGTTCTTC.

V is TRBV7-2 and J is TRBJ2-5; D is uncertain. V lost 0 bases and J lost 0, with 11 bases in between. The germline V gene has CDR1 SGHTA and CDR2 FQGNSA. The CDR3 loop spans 16 amino acids. As DNA, the CDR3 is TGTGCCAGCAGCTTAGCGTCGCGTGAGTACCAAGAGACCCAGTACTTC. Its translation is CASSLASREYQETQYF.

The gene calls are TRBV5-1 and TRBJ2-1; D gene ambiguous. Germline CDR1 is SGHRS and CDR2 is YFSETQ. This CDR3 comprises 16 residues. Trimming took 1 base from V and 4 from J, leaving 15 bases between them. The CDR3 is CASSLLNPVGYNEQFF. Here the CDR3 DNA reads TGCGCCAGCAGCTTGCTTAACCCCGTTGGATACAATGAGCAGTTCTTC.

The chain combines TRBV5-8 with TRBJ2-1; perhaps TRBD1 as D (7 bases). The CDR3 is made up of 16 amino acids. Germline CDR1 is SGHTS and CDR2 is YDEGEE. The V end was cut by 2 bases, the J end by 6 bases, with 18 bases between. CDR3 in DNA: TGTGCCAGCAGCTTTCCCAGGGGGGTTGGGGTCAATGAGCAGTTCTTC. It specifies CASSFPRGVGVNEQFF.

The gene calls are TRBV6-6 and TRBJ2-2, with 7 bases aligning to TRBD2. This CDR3 is built from 14 residues. V gave up 9 bases and J gave up 0 bases; unmatched junction bases: 4. CDR1 is MNHNY and CDR2 is SVGAGI in the germline V gene (reference sequence). CDR3 DNA sequence: TGTGCCAGTAGCGGGCCACCGAACACCGGGGAGCTGTTTTTT. The encoded protein is CASSGPPNTGELFF.

The chain couples TRBV6-1 to TRBJ1-2, with D unclear. V was pared by 5 bases and J by 8 bases, with 18 bases between. The CDR3 covers 14 residues. CDR1 is MNHNS and CDR2 is SASEGT in the germline V gene. As DNA, the CDR3 is TGTGCCAGCAGTCTAGAGGGCAGGAGCGACGGCTACACCTTC. Protein product: CASSLEGRSDGYTF.

This clone has a single count. The chain links TRBV4-1 to TRBJ2-2, with TRBD2 as a possible D gene (6 bases). V was cut by 4 bases and J by 4 bases, with 25 bases left in between. The CDR3 loop spans 19 amino acids. The germline V gene has CDR1 MGHRA and CDR2 YSYEKL. The CDR3 DNA reads as TGCGCCAGCAGCCCCCCGGTGGGGGGTTTGACAGCCACCACCGGGGAGCTGTTTTTT. It yields the protein CASSPPVGGLTATTGELFF.

The rearrangement joins TRBV6-5 to TRBJ1-2, with no clear D. Per the germline V gene, CDR1 is MNHEY and CDR2 is SVGAGI. The length of the CDR3 is 12 residues. Trimming removed 5 bases from V and 8 bases from J, with 12 bases in between. In nucleotides, the CDR3 is TGTGCCAGCAGTAAGGACCAATACGGCTACACCTTC. It codes for CASSKDQYGYTF.

The chain links TRBV29-1 to TRBJ2-2, with D unresolved. CDR3 length: 15 residues. V was pared by 4 bases and J by 5 bases, with 17 bases between. Germline CDR1 reads SQVTM; CDR2 reads ANQGSEA. The CDR3 DNA is TGCAGCGTTGGATTAGTCGACAAGAGAACCGGGGAGCTGTTTTTT. As protein: CSVGLVDKRTGELFF.

This sequence joins TRBV7-2 and TRBJ2-5; 11 bases are a match to TRBD2. V lost 1 base, J lost 6 bases, and 10 bases stayed unmatched. CDR1 and CDR2 from the germline V gene are SGHTA and FQGNSA. The CDR3 runs to 17 residues. CDR3 bases: TGTGCCAGCAGCTTAGGCGGTAATAGCGGGAGGGCGAAGACCCAGTACTTC. This translates into CASSLGGNSGRAKTQYF. Full variable domain (remainder filled in from reference TRBV7-2 and TRBJ2-5): GAGVSQSPSNKVTEKGKDVELRCDPISGHTALYWYRQSLGQGLEFLIYFQGNSAPDKSGLPSDRFSAERTGGSVSTLTIQRTQQEDSAVYLCASSLGGNSGRAKTQYFGPGTRLLVL.

The chain uses TRBV5-1 and TRBJ1-5, with D unresolved. Germline assignment: CDR1 SGHRS and CDR2 YFSETQ. V was trimmed by 2 bases and J by 5 bases, leaving 8 bases between them. The CDR3 sequence is 13 residues long. CDR3 sequence: CASSFDQDQPQHF. In nucleotides, the CDR3 is TGCGCCAGCAGCTTCGATCAGGATCAGCCCCAGCATTTT.

Turning to this clone: In the same sample, other DNA sequences code for this CDR3. This sequence joins TRBV10-2 and TRBJ1-2, with TRBD1 matching 7 bases. Trimming at V came to 4 bases and at J to 3 bases, leaving 2 bases not matched to a gene. Germline CDR1 and CDR2: WSHSY and SAAADI. This CDR3 region has 13 residues. The CDR3 sequence: CASSGTGDYGYTF. The CDR3 DNA follows: TGCGCCAGCAGTGGGACAGGAGACTATGGCTACACCTTC.

This clone appeared a few times. V gene TRBV27 combines with J gene TRBJ2-7; 10 bases are shared with TRBD2. Germline-derived CDR1 and CDR2 are MNHEY and SMNVEV (reference sequence). The CDR3 is 18 amino acids. V lost 0 bases, J lost 0 bases, and 8 bases stayed unmatched. The CDR3 coding sequence is TGTGCCAGCAGTTTATCGGCTAGCGGGAGCCCCCTCTCCTACGAGCAGTACTTC. It codes for CASSLSASGSPLSYEQYF.

The chain employs TRBV7-9 and TRBJ1-1; D is unclear. Between the trimmed V and J ends, which lost 5 bases and 6 bases, there was a span of 13 bases. Per germline, CDR1 SEHNR and CDR2 FQNEAQ (reference sequence). The CDR3 sequence is 13 residues long. The CDR3 region has the DNA TGTGCCAGCAGCCCGCTGGCGCAGGCTGAAGCTTTCTTT. Translated: CASSPLAQAEAFF.

This clone was counted between two and nine times. The chain recombines TRBV6-1 with TRBJ1-5, with a possible D match to TRBD1 (5 bases). The CDR3 totals 17 residues. Between the trimmed V and J ends, which lost 1 base and 0 bases, there was a span of 13 bases. The V gene's germline CDR1 is MNHNS and CDR2 SASEGT. Here the CDR3 DNA reads TGTGCCAGCAGTGAAGGTTGGGCAGGGTATAGCAATCAGCCCCAGCATTTT. It encodes CASSEGWAGYSNQPQHF.